The clone carrying this T cell receptor (beta chain) appeared a few times. Antigen: not known. Unique molecular identifiers featured in how the TCRbeta library was prepared. TCRdb reprocessed the PCR reads with MiXCR, giving one entry per CDR3 protein. Counted here are some 550,000 distinct CDR3 sequences, roughly 23% occurring once; the ten biggest clones make up 14%. The V and J ends lost 0 bases and 9 bases respectively, with 14 bases between them. The CDR3 is 14 residues long. From germline, CDR1 is SGDLS and CDR2 YYNGEE. This sample is part of a study of T-cell reconstitution after alpha-beta-depleted transplantation in children. Study-wide results and caveats: Expanded graft clones numbering several hundred reportedly gave rise to alpha-beta T cells about two months after transplant.

This chain connects TRBV9 to TRBJ2-3; weak D call: TRBD2 (6 bases). This receptor was identified in a boy less than two years old who had a stem cell transplant for acute myeloid leukemia, so the T cells may come from the graft donor. The material sequenced was PBMCs, mostly from graft donor cells, taken 360 days after TCRalphabeta/CD19-depleted stem cell transplant. The chain's CDR3 is CASSVEGSGMTQYF. The CDR3 coding sequence is TGTGCCAGCAGCGTAGAAGGTAGCGGTATGACGCAGTATTTT.